The 29 T cell receptor beta chains below all came from one sample that was sequenced in a study of CD4 T cells in relation to SARS-CoV-2 and coronaviruses. Antigens of these TCRs are unknown. Sequencing used immunoSEQ multiplex PCR; TCRdb keeps in-frame clones, though not all of them. The sample lists over 25,000 clones; around three quarters were seen once. Before the COVID-19 pandemic, during about 2011-2019, CD4+ T cells were taken from unexposed donors. After ten to eleven days of culture, CD4+ T cells were isolated. The specimen was CD4+ T cells from PBMCs, cultured in vitro. Receptors originate from a human donor in good health.

This rearrangement joins TRBV5-1 to TRBJ2-5; 9 nucleotides align to TRBD2. V dropped 0 bases and J dropped 2; count of bases not matched to a gene: 8. Germline assignment: CDR1 SGHRS and CDR2 YFSETQ. This CDR3 is built from 17 residues. The CDR3 reads CASSLGPSAGGQETQYF. In DNA form, the CDR3 reads TGCGCCAGCAGCTTGGGCCCTTCAGCGGGAGGACAAGAGACCCAGTACTTC.

The V and J genes are TRBV14 and TRBJ1-2, with TRBD1 as a possible D gene (5 bases). CDR1 is SGHDN, CDR2 FVKESK, per germline. V was cut by 0 bases and J by 8 bases, with 13 bases left in between. The CDR3 consists of 14 residues. CDR3: CASSQDLAGSGYTF. CDR3 bases: TGTGCCAGCAGCCAAGATCTGGCAGGGAGCGGCTACACCTTC.

V usage is TRBV5-1 and J usage is TRBJ2-3, with 8 positions matching TRBD1. The germline V gene has CDR1 SGHRS and CDR2 YFSETQ. This CDR3 spans 15 amino acids. Trimming at V came to 3 bases and at J to 6 bases, leaving 9 bases not matched to a gene. The CDR3 sequence is CASSSTTGVADTQYF. The CDR3 region has the DNA TGCGCCAGCAGCTCGACGACAGGGGTTGCGGATACGCAGTATTTT.

This sequence joins TRBV2 and TRBJ1-6; no definite D call. The CDR3 is made up of 14 amino acids. CDR1 SNHLY and CDR2 FYNNEI come from the germline V gene. With 1 base removed from V and 7 bases from J, the gap between germline ends came to 8 bases. CDR3 loop: CASSEGTGNSPLHF. The CDR3 DNA reads as TGTGCCAGCAGTGAAGGGACGGGGAATTCACCCCTCCACTTT. The whole variable domain, remainder taken from reference TRBV2 and TRBJ1-6, is EPEVTQTPSHQVTQMGQEVILRCVPISNHLYFYWYRQILGQKVEFLVSFYNNEISEKSEIFDDQFSVERPDGSNFTLKIRSTKLEDSAMYFCASSEGTGNSPLHFGNGTRLTVT.

The V and J genes are TRBV5-4 and TRBJ2-2, with 9 bases fitting TRBD2. The CDR3 covers 17 residues. J lost 2 bases, V lost 9 bases, and 14 bases had no gene match. Germline V gene sequence: CDR1 SGHNT, CDR2 YYREEE (reference sequence). The CDR3 loop is CATERRGGPTNTGELFF. The CDR3 DNA follows: TGTGCCACCGAACGGCGGGGGGGTCCAACTAACACCGGGGAGCTGTTTTTT. Supplemented by reference TRBV5-4 and TRBJ2-2, the full variable domain reads ETGVTQSPTHLIKTRGQQVTLRCSSQSGHNTVSWYQQALGQGPQFIFQYYREEENGRGNFPPRFSGLQFPNYSSELNVNALELDDSALYLCATERRGGPTNTGELFFGEGSRLTVL.

This clone has only one observation. The chain joins TRBV3-1 (or the pseudogene TRBV3-2) to TRBJ2-3; TRBD2 agrees at 12 bases. The CDR3 sequence is 20 residues long. CDR1 is LGHDT, CDR2 YNNKEL, per germline (reference sequence). The V gene end was trimmed by 0 bases and the J gene end by 3 bases; junction bases not matched to a gene: 13. The CDR3, as DNA: TGTGCCAGCAGCCAAGACCCTAGCGGGGGGGGTCTCTTGAAAACAGATACGCAGTATTTT. This codes for CASSQDPSGGGLLKTDTQYF.

V is TRBV3-1 (or the pseudogene TRBV3-2) and J is TRBJ1-1; a possible D gene is TRBD1 (5 bases). Between the trimmed V and J ends, which lost 1 base and 0 bases, there was a span of 9 bases. Germline values: CDR1 LGHDT, CDR2 YNNKEL (reference sequence). The CDR3 totals 15 residues. CDR3 residues: CASSQVTGVNTEAFF. CDR3 nucleotide sequence: TGTGCCAGCAGCCAAGTTACAGGAGTGAACACTGAAGCTTTCTTT.

The V call is TRBV27, the J call TRBJ1-3, with D possibly matching TRBD1 (6 bases). In germline, CDR1 is MNHEY, CDR2 SMNVEV (reference sequence). Between the trimmed V and J ends, which lost 4 bases and 4 bases, there was a span of 14 bases. This CDR3 spans 15 amino acids. The CDR3 sequence is CASSWGAGPGNTIYF. The CDR3 nucleotides are TGTGCCAGCAGTTGGGGGGCAGGCCCCGGAAACACCATATATTTT.

This clone appeared a few times. The genes are TRBV10-3 and TRBJ1-5; TRBD1 might be the D (6 bases). CDR3 length: 13 amino acids. CDR1 is ENHRY and CDR2 is SYGVKD in the germline V gene. V lost 5 bases, J lost 6 bases, and 11 bases lay in between. CDR3 in amino acids: CAISLQGPQPQHF. In DNA, the CDR3 is TGTGCCATCAGTTTACAGGGTCCTCAGCCCCAGCATTTT.

The rearrangement links TRBV19 to TRBJ1-4; D not resolved. Germline CDR1 is LNHDA and CDR2 is SQIVND (reference sequence). V was clipped by 8 bases and J by 11 bases, with 9 bases between them. The CDR3 consists of 10 residues. As DNA, the CDR3 is TGTGCCAGTCGCCGCGGGAAACTGTTTTTT. This translates into CASRRGKLFF.

This clone was observed a handful of times. The chain combines TRBV9 with TRBJ1-2; D is unresolved. Germline CDR1 SGDLS, CDR2 YYNGEE. The CDR3 sequence is 14 residues long. Deletions cut 4 bases from V and 8 bases from J, with 18 bases between. The DNA for the CDR3 is TGTGCCAGCAGCCCCCAGGCGCGATCGGGAGGCTACACCTTC. Translation: CASSPQARSGGYTF.

This chain links TRBV7-2 with TRBJ2-5, with D hard to call. CDR1 and CDR2 (germline): SGHTA, FQGNSA. The ends were cut back, 8 bases at V and 3 bases at J, with 13 bases in the middle. This CDR3 is 13 amino acids long. The CDR3 loop is CASGFAGEETQYF. In nucleotides, the CDR3 is TGTGCCAGCGGGTTCGCCGGAGAAGAGACCCAGTACTTC. Complete variable domain (other parts from reference TRBV7-2 and TRBJ2-5): GAGVSQSPSNKVTEKGKDVELRCDPISGHTALYWYRQSLGQGLEFLIYFQGNSAPDKSGLPSDRFSAERTGGSVSTLTIQRTQQEDSAVYLCASGFAGEETQYFGPGTRLLVL.

The genes are TRBV5-4 and TRBJ2-5; the D gene is possibly TRBD2 (7 bases). The CDR3 spans 16 residues. Deletions cut 0 bases from V and 5 bases from J, with 17 bases between. From germline, CDR1 is SGHNT and CDR2 YYREEE (reference sequence). The CDR3 DNA reads as TGTGCCAGCAGCTTGGGGGGAGGGGGATCCGGGGAGACCCAGTACTTC. It translates to CASSLGGGGSGETQYF.

The J gene is TRBJ1-5, the V gene TRBV6-2 or TRBV6-3; D remains unclear. The CDR3 spans 13 residues. Trimming cost V 2 bases and J 2 bases, with 4 bases left between them. Per the germline V gene, CDR1 is MNHEY and CDR2 is SVGEGT. CDR3 DNA sequence: TGTGCCAGCAGTTACCTCCGCAATCAGCCCCAGCATTTT. It is translated as CASSYLRNQPQHF.

The chain has TRBV20-1 and TRBJ1-2; 8 bases are a match to TRBD1. The CDR3 totals 14 residues. V trimming: 3 bases; J trimming: 2 bases; junction bases outside the gene matches: 5. In germline, CDR1 is DFQATT, CDR2 SNEGSKA (reference sequence). For the CDR3, the DNA is TGCAGTGCTAGTAGGGGACAGGAGAACTATGGCTACACCTTC. Translating gives CSASRGQENYGYTF.

This chain connects TRBV14 to TRBJ1-4, with 10 bases identical to TRBD1. CDR3 length: 19 amino acids. The germline CDR1 and CDR2 sequences are SGHDN and FVKESK. V gave up 0 bases and J gave up 8 bases; unmatched junction bases: 15. CDR3 bases: TGTGCCAGCAGCCAAGATAGTTGGGGCCGCGGGACAGGGGTCGAAAAACTGTTTTTT. It translates to CASSQDSWGRGTGVEKLFF.

The gene calls are TRBV4-3 and TRBJ1-4; D is unclear. Germline V CDR1 and CDR2: LGHNA, YSLEER. V was cut by 0 bases and J by 11 bases, with 19 bases left in between. The CDR3 is made up of 16 amino acids. CDR3 protein: CASSQELVSRVEKLFF. CDR3 in DNA: TGCGCCAGCAGCCAAGAGTTGGTGTCAAGGGTAGAGAAACTGTTTTTT.

The rearrangement links TRBV3-1 (or the pseudogene TRBV3-2) to TRBJ2-1; unclear D gene. Per the germline V gene, CDR1 is LGHDT and CDR2 is YNNKEL (reference sequence). The V and J ends lost 3 bases and 8 bases respectively, with 14 bases between them. This CDR3 comprises 14 residues. CDR3 amino acids: CASSHGPQIDEQFF. In DNA, the CDR3 is TGTGCCAGCAGCCATGGCCCACAGATCGATGAGCAGTTCTTC.

This clone appeared a few times. The CDR3 sequence is CASSWGTVEETQYF. The CDR3 region has the DNA TGCGCCAGCAGCTGGGGGACAGTCGAGGAGACCCAGTACTTC. The V and J genes are TRBV5-1 and TRBJ2-5; 7 bases match TRBD1. Trimming took 3 bases from V and 5 from J; bases not matched to a gene: 7. Germline lookup yields CDR1 SGHRS and CDR2 YFSETQ. This CDR3 is 14 amino acids long.

The rearrangement joins TRBV7-9 to TRBJ1-1, with a possible D match to TRBD1 (5 bases). Germline CDR1 and CDR2: SEHNR and FQNEAQ (reference sequence). With 2 bases removed from V and 6 bases from J, the gap between germline ends came to 13 bases. The CDR3 consists of 14 residues. The CDR3 DNA follows: TGTGCCAGCAGCTTATGGAGCCAGGGTCCTGAAGCTTTCTTT. It is translated as CASSLWSQGPEAFF.

V and J are TRBV19 and TRBJ2-5; D perhaps matches TRBD2 (6 bases). This CDR3 has 14 residues. V lost 5 bases, J lost 5 bases, and 15 bases lay in between. Germline V lookup: CDR1 LNHDA, CDR2 SQIVND (reference sequence). The CDR3 loop reads CASSVTGLRETQYF. CDR3 DNA: TGTGCCAGTAGTGTAACGGGACTTCGGGAGACCCAGTACTTC.

CDR3 coding DNA: TGTGCCAGCAGCTTACAACCTGGGGGGGCCAGCTCCTACAATGAGCAGTTCTTC. Amino acid sequence: CASSLQPGGASSYNEQFF. V usage is TRBV9 and J usage is TRBJ2-1; D is possibly TRBD2 (7 bases). V gave up 4 bases and J gave up 0 bases, with 20 bases separating them. CDR3 size: 18 residues. The germline V gene encodes CDR1 SGDLS and CDR2 YYNGEE.

This rearrangement joins TRBV6-2 or TRBV6-3 to TRBJ2-1, with 10 bases aligning to TRBD2. The CDR3 loop spans 14 amino acids. The V gene end was trimmed by 7 bases and the J gene end by 8 bases; junction bases not matched to a gene: 8. Germline values: CDR1 MNHEY, CDR2 SVGEGT. CDR3 loop: CASTPSGRGYEQFF. CDR3 DNA: TGTGCCAGCACCCCTAGCGGGAGAGGCTATGAGCAGTTCTTC.

The CDR3 protein is CASSQGPGQEGYGYTF. CDR3 sequence (DNA): TGCGCCAGCAGCCAAGGCCCGGGACAGGAGGGTTATGGCTACACCTTC. J is TRBJ1-2 and V is TRBV4-3; 8 bases map to TRBD1. V shed 1 base, J shed 5 bases, and the junction held 9 bases outside the gene matches. Per germline, CDR1 LGHNA and CDR2 YSLEER. The CDR3 covers 16 residues.

The chain couples TRBV7-9 to TRBJ1-1; D is possibly TRBD1 (5 bases). The ends were cut back, 3 bases at V and 11 bases at J, with 19 bases in the middle. This CDR3 has 14 residues. The germline CDR1 and CDR2 sequences are SEHNR and FQNEAQ (reference sequence). The CDR3 loop reads CASSFGRDRPNAFF. The CDR3 coding sequence is TGTGCCAGCAGCTTCGGTAGGGACCGCCCGAACGCTTTCTTT.

The chain employs TRBV12-3 or TRBV12-4 and TRBJ2-7; D gene ambiguous. CDR3 length: 11 amino acids. The V gene lost 6 bases and the J gene lost 3 bases, with 6 bases spanning the gap. DNA of the CDR3: TGTGCCAGCAGCCCACACTACGAGCAGTACTTC. Translated, it gives CASSPHYEQYF.

The sample holds one count of this clone. The chain uses TRBV6-5 and TRBJ2-3, with 10 bases identical to TRBD1. J lost 4 bases, V lost 10 bases, and 8 bases had no gene match. CDR3 length: 14 residues. Germline lookup yields CDR1 MNHEY and CDR2 SVGAGI. The CDR3 DNA follows: TGTGCCACCCTCCGGGACAGGGGCCCAGATACGCAGTATTTT. Protein: CATLRDRGPDTQYF.

V gene TRBV4-1 combines with J gene TRBJ2-2, with D perhaps matching TRBD1 (6 bases). This CDR3 is built from 16 residues. In germline, CDR1 is MGHRA, CDR2 YSYEKL. V was shortened by 2 bases and J by 5 bases, with 15 bases between the two germline ends. CDR3 amino acids: CASSQTRGRLTGELFF. The CDR3 nucleotides read TGCGCCAGCAGCCAAACCAGGGGAAGGTTAACCGGGGAGCTGTTTTTT.

In the case of this clone: Germline and junction disagree at one end, which may indicate a read error. The V gene is TRBV6-1, the J gene TRBJ1-6; 9 bases line up with TRBD1. CDR3 length: 18 residues. CDR1 and CDR2 (germline): MNHNS, SASEGT. This CDR3 is CASSEVRTGVLNNSPLHF. The DNA of the CDR3 is TGTGCCAGCAGCGAAGTGCGGACAGGGGTCTTGAATAATTCACCCCTCCACTTT.